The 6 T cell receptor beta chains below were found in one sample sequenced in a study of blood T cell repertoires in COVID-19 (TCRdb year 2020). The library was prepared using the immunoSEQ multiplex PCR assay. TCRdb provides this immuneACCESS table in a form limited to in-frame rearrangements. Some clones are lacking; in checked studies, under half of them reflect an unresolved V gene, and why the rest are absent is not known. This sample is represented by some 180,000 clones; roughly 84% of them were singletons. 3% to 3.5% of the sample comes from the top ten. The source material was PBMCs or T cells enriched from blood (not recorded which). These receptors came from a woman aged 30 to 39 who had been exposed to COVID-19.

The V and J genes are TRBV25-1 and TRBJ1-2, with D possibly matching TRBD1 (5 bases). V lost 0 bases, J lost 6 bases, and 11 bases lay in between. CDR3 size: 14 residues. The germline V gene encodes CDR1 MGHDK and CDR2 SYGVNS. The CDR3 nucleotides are TGTGCCAGCAGTGAATATTTCAGGGAAGATGGCTACACCTTC. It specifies CASSEYFREDGYTF.

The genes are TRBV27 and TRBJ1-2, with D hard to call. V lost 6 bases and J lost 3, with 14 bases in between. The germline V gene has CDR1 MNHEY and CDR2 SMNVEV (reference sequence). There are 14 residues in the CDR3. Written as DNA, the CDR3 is TGTGCCAGCAGATCAGTACTGAGGGACTATGGCTACACCTTC. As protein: CASRSVLRDYGYTF.

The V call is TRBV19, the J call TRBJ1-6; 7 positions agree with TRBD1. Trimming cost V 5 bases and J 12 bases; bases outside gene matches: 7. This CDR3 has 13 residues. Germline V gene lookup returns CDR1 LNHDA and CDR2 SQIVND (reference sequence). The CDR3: CASSWQGVEPLHF. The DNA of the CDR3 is TGTGCCAGTAGTTGGCAGGGGGTAGAACCCCTCCACTTT.

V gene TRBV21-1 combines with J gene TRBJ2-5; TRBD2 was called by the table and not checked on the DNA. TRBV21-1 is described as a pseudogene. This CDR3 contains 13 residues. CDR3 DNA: TGTGCCATCAACCACCGGTACCAAGAGACCCAGTACTTC. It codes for CAINHRYQETQYF.

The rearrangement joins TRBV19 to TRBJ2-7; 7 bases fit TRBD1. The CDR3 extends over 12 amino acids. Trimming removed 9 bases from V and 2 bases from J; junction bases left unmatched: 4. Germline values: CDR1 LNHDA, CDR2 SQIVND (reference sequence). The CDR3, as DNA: TGTGCCAGCCGGGACAGAGCCTACGAGCAGTACTTC. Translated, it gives CASRDRAYEQYF.

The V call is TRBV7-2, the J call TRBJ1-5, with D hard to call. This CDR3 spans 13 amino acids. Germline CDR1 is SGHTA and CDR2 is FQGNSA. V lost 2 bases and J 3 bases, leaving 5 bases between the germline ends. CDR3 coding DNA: TGTGCCAGCAGCTTAATATACAATCAGCCCCAGCATTTT. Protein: CASSLIYNQPQHF.